This TCR beta chain was recorded in a study of shared clonotypes between healthy human individuals. Looking at the study overall: Ranging from 18 to 49 in age, donors were a couple of women and three men.

On ten immunoSEQ deep assay plates, unsorted PBMC DNA was sequenced. Only in-frame clones appear in the TCRdb table, and some are missing; sequencing was by immunoSEQ multiplex PCR. The table has 470,000 or so clones, more than 75% seen once. The donor cohort consisted entirely of Caucasian adults residing in Nashville, Tennessee. The germline V gene encodes CDR1 SQVTM and CDR2 ANQGSEA. The CDR3 runs to 12 residues. V was shortened by 5 bases and J by 2 bases, with 10 bases between the two germline ends. The TCR was taken from a woman in her forties in good health. Some clones in this sample may be carry-over from other donors' samples. The chain recombines TRBV29-1 with TRBJ2-7; unclear D gene. Sequencing was performed on PBMCs. CDR3 coding DNA: TGCAGCGTTAAGCCTGGGGCCTACGAGCAGTACTTC. It encodes CSVKPGAYEQYF.